This T cell receptor beta chain emerged from a study of blood T cells in healthy people across ages. Per the germline V gene, CDR1 is MDHEN and CDR2 is SYDVKM. This CDR3 has 16 amino acids. The use of a sample-barcoded 5' primer and a J-beta primer mix characterized a second PCR of roughly 6 to 11 cycles. One entry per CDR3 protein results from TCRdb running MiXCR on the 5' RACE reads. The sample records about 730,000 distinct CDR3 sequences, roughly 41% being singletons. The chain joins TRBV28 to TRBJ2-1; D not certain. Gene TRBJ2-7 matches the end of the DNA better, so the J call may be wrong. Sequenced: blood. The TCR sequence derives from an older woman in good health. CDR3 DNA: TGTGCCAGCAGCCCTCCGGGCGATCCCTCCTACAATGAGCAGTACTTC. This gives the protein CASSPPGDPSYNEQYF.